This T cell receptor (beta chain) was obtained from a study of blood T cell repertoires in COVID-19. Whole-study context: The United States, Italy and Spain supplied acute and convalescent COVID-19 samples. In each case, the material was cDNA or gDNA derived from T cells, B-cell-depleted T cells, or PBMCs.

Authors' data handling: Estimated nucleated cell counts came from reference gene primer amplification. Only in-frame clones appear in the TCRdb table, and some are missing; sequencing was by immunoSEQ multiplex PCR. V, J and clone size are taken as reported in that table, and D and trimming were inferred from the DNA itself. The sample contains more than 200,000 clones, around 90% of which appear only once. This clonotype was sampled from a man between 65 and 85 years old with acute or convalescent COVID-19. Sequenced: peripheral blood.

The CDR3 coding sequence is TGCGCCAGCAGCCAAGGGGAGACCTACAATGAGCAGTTCTTC. Translating it yields CASSQGETYNEQFF. The chain couples TRBV4-1 to TRBJ2-1; tentative D call: TRBD2 (5 bases). CDR1 and CDR2 from the germline V gene are MGHRA and YSYEKL. The CDR3 covers 14 residues. Trimming removed 1 base from V and 2 bases from J, with 6 bases in between.